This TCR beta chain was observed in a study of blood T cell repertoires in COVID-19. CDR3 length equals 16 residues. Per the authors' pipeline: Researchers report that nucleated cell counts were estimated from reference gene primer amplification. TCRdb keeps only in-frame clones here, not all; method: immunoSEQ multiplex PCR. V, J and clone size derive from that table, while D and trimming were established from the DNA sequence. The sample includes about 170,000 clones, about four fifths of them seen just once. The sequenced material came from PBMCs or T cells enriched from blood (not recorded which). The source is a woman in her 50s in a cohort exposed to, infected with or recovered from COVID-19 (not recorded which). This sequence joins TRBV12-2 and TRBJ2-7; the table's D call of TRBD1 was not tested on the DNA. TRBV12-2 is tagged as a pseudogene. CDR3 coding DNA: TGTGCAAGTCGCTTACCAAGACAGGGGGCCTTACACGAGCAGTACTTC. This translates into CASRLPRQGALHEQYF.